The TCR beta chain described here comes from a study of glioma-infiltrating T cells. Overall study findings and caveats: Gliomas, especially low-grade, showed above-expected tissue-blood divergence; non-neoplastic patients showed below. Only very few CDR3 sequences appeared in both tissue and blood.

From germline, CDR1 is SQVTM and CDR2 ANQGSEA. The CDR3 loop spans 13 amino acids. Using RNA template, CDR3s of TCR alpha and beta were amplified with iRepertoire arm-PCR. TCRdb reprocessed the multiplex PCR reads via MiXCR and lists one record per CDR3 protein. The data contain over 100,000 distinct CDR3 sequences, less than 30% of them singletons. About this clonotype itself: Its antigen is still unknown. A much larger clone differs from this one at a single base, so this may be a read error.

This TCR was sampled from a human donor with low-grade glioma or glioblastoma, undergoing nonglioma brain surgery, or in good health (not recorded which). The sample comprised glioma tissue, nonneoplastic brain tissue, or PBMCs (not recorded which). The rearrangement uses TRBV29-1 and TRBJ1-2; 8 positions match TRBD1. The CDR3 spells CNVDVTGDYGYTF. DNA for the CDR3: TGCAACGTTGATGTGACAGGGGACTATGGCTACACCTTC. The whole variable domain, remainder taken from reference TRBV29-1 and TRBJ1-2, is SAVISQKPSRDICQRGTSLTIQCQVDSQVTMMFWYRQQPGQSLTLIATANQGSEATYESGFVIDKFPISRPNLTFSTLTVSNMSPEDSSIYLCNVDVTGDYGYTFGSGTRLTVV.